The rows below give T cell receptor beta chains drawn from one sample of a study of blood T cell repertoires in COVID-19. Clones were sequenced by immunoSEQ multiplex PCR, and TCRdb holds only the in-frame ones, with some missing. The table records approximately 200,000 clones, more than 75% of them present only once. Sequencing input: peripheral blood. These receptors originate from a man aged 55 to 69 who had recovered from COVID-19. Each CDR3 is given with its conserved first and last residue. A D gene is named only where the DNA matches it firmly. Not every row has a clone size; where given, it reads once, few, many or a size class.

v_gene: TRBV7-7; abundance: -; j_gene: TRBJ2-2; d_gene: TRBD1; CDR3nt: TGTGCCAGCAGCAGGGGACAGGGTGGGAACACCGGGGAGCTGTTTTTT; CDR3aa: CASSRGQGGNTGELFF
v_gene: TRBV19; abundance: -; j_gene: TRBJ1-4; d_gene: -; CDR3nt: TGTGCCAGTAGTAAAGGACAGACGCTTAATCGGGAACTGTTTTTT; CDR3aa: CASSKGQTLNRELFF
v_gene: TRBV6-5; abundance: -; j_gene: TRBJ2-3; d_gene: -; CDR3nt: TGTGCCAGCTCAGGGGCCACAGATACGCAGTATTTT; CDR3aa: CASSGATDTQYF
v_gene: TRBV21-1; abundance: -; j_gene: TRBJ1-5; d_gene: -; CDR3nt: TGTGCCAGCAGCACAACAGGTGGACAGCCCCAGCATTTT; CDR3aa: CASSTTGGQPQHF
v_gene: TRBV5-6; abundance: few; j_gene: TRBJ1-1; d_gene: -; CDR3nt: TGTGCCAGCAGCCTACTCGGACAGAAAGCTTTCTTT; CDR3aa: CASSLLGQKAFF
v_gene: TRBV4-3; abundance: -; j_gene: TRBJ1-2; d_gene: TRBD1; CDR3nt: TGCGCCAGCAGCACGATGAACAGGGGGCTGACTGGCTACACCTTC; CDR3aa: CASSTMNRGLTGYTF
v_gene: TRBV19; abundance: -; j_gene: TRBJ1-4; d_gene: TRBD1; CDR3nt: TGTGCCAGCAACCCGCCTCCCGGGACAGGGGGCACTAATGAAAAACTGTTTTTT; CDR3aa: CASNPPPGTGGTNEKLFF
v_gene: TRBV11-2; abundance: -; j_gene: TRBJ2-1; d_gene: TRBD2; CDR3nt: TGTGCCAGCAGCTCAACTAGCGGGCTCAGGGGAGAGCAGTTCTTC; CDR3aa: CASSSTSGLRGEQFF
v_gene: TRBV5-6; abundance: -; j_gene: TRBJ1-2; d_gene: -; CDR3nt: TGTGCCAGCAGCTTGTTCCTAGTGTCAGGGCGGCCGATCGCCTTC; CDR3aa: CASSLFLVSGRPIAF
v_gene: TRBV27; abundance: -; j_gene: TRBJ1-5; d_gene: -; CDR3nt: TGTGCCAGCAGTGTAACACAGGGTCAGCCCCAGCATTTT; CDR3aa: CASSVTQGQPQHF
v_gene: TRBV18; abundance: -; j_gene: TRBJ2-3; d_gene: -; CDR3nt: TGTGCCAGCTCACCCTACACAGATACGCAGTATTTT; CDR3aa: CASSPYTDTQYF
v_gene: TRBV12-5; abundance: -; j_gene: TRBJ2-4; d_gene: TRBD1; CDR3nt: TGTGCTAGTGGTTTACAGGGGCTAGCCAAAAACATTCAGTACTTC; CDR3aa: CASGLQGLAKNIQYF
v_gene: TRBV4-1; abundance: -; j_gene: TRBJ2-3; d_gene: -; CDR3nt: TGCGCCAGCAGCCAAGAGGAGGTCGGGACTCAGGGCACAGATACGCAGTATTTT; CDR3aa: CASSQEEVGTQGTDTQYF